The 2 T cell receptor beta chains listed next were all sequenced from one sample in a study of blood T cell repertoires in COVID-19. TCRdb's copy holds only in-frame clones and misses some; the assay was immunoSEQ multiplex PCR. The data hold approximately 110,000 clones, with roughly 80% observed a single time. The sequencing sample was made of peripheral blood. The source of these receptors is a human donor in a cohort sampled during active or convalescent COVID-19.

A remark on this clone: A junction end diverges from the germline sequence, so it may reflect a read error. The sample has other DNA sequences that encode this CDR3 too. This chain links TRBV11-2 with TRBJ2-5, with TRBD1 identical over 8 bases. Germline V gene sequence: CDR1 SGHAT, CDR2 FQNNGV. The CDR3 has 14 amino acids. The CDR3: CASSLRQGAVTQYF. CDR3 sequence (DNA): TGTGCTAGCAGCTTGAGGCAGGGGGCGGTGACCCAGTACTTC.

The rearrangement links TRBV2 to TRBJ1-6; D is undetermined. The germline CDR1 and CDR2 sequences are SNHLY and FYNNEI. The V gene lost 5 bases and the J gene lost 10 bases, with 12 bases spanning the gap. The CDR3 spans 13 residues. The CDR3 region has the DNA TGTGCCAGCAGTTTACAAGGAGGGTCACCCCTCCACTTT. Protein: CASSLQGGSPLHF. Full variable domain (rest looked up from reference TRBV2 and TRBJ1-6): EPEVTQTPSHQVTQMGQEVILRCVPISNHLYFYWYRQILGQKVEFLVSFYNNEISEKSEIFDDQFSVERPDGSNFTLKIRSTKLEDSAMYFCASSLQGGSPLHFGNGTRLTVT.